The clone carrying this T cell receptor (beta chain) was seen at least ten times. The antigen remains undetermined. Here the gene names and germline are mouse. This specimen belongs to a study of CD8+ T cells in alopecia areata. Study overall: It was roughly 6-10-week-old female C3H/HeJ mice that received skin from approximately 6-13-month-old C3H/HeJ graft donors with spontaneous alopecia. Study-wide results and limits: Sequenced scalp T cells also include alphabeta T cells resident in normal skin. Lesional scalp displayed greater clonality than normal scalp, most notably in alopecia totalis/universalis.

Cutaneous lymph node cells were pooled, and they were sorted using CD4, CD8alpha, NKG2D, NKG2ACE and other markers. Extracted RNA was reverse transcribed, and the resulting cDNA served as sequencing template. The data were produced by immunoSEQ multiplex PCR, yet TCRdb's version contains in-frame clones alone and is incomplete. The data show about 19,000 clones, none appearing only once, with 31% held by the ten largest. The TCR comes from a C3H/HeJ mouse with alopecia areata. Mouse strain MHC haplotype: H2-k. The sample taken for sequencing was CD8+ T cells sorted from a lymph node.

CDR3 sequence: CASSVDLFNQDTQYF. The CDR3 bases that were read are TGTGCCAGCAGCGTCGACTTGTTTAACCAAGAC. V and J are TRBV13-3 and TRBJ2-5, with D unresolved. The read terminates 4 residues ahead of where the CDR3 ends, so the germline J gene completes it. Germline V CDR1 and CDR2: NNHDY, SYVADS. V was cut by 5 bases and J by 0 bases, with 13 bases left in between. The CDR3 is 15 residues long.